Presented here are 31 T cell receptor beta chains from one specimen sequenced in a study of blood T cell repertoires in COVID-19. The repertoire was sequenced with immunoSEQ multiplex PCR; TCRdb's copy has only in-frame clones and lacks some. The profile shows more than 300,000 clones, about 90% of them singletons. The source material was peripheral blood. These TCRs come from a woman aged 18-35 years who had recovered from COVID-19.

This chain's CDR3 is CASSPPRPSGRASGTGELFF. As DNA, the CDR3 is TGTGCCAGCAGCCCTCCCCGACCTAGCGGGAGGGCCTCGGGCACCGGGGAGCTGTTTTTT. V usage is TRBV11-3 and J usage is TRBJ2-2, with TRBD2 identical over 12 bases. This CDR3 comprises 20 residues. Germline CDR1 reads SGHNT; CDR2 reads YENEEA. V lost 5 bases and J lost 4; bases outside the gene matches: 17. Together with reference TRBV11-3 and TRBJ2-2, the CDR3 gives the full variable domain: EAGVVQSPRYKIIEKKQPVAFWCNPISGHNTLYWYLQNLGQGPELLIRYENEEAVDDSQLPKDRFSAERLKGVDSTLKIQPAELGDSAVYLCASSPPRPSGRASGTGELFFGEGSRLTVL.

The J gene is TRBJ1-6, the V gene TRBV6-1; possibly TRBD1 for D (5 bases). The CDR3 extends over 17 amino acids. CDR1 is MNHNS, CDR2 SASEGT, per germline. Deletions cut 6 bases from V and 9 bases from J, with 24 bases between. CDR3 DNA sequence: TGTGCCAGCAGCGAACCGGGGGTCGGCGTTGGTAGTTCACCCCTCCACTTT. Amino acids: CASSEPGVGVGSSPLHF.

This clone was seen once. The V and J genes are TRBV24-1 and TRBJ2-1; 8 bases are shared with TRBD2. The trim removed 5 bases at V and 4 bases at J, leaving 3 bases unmatched. CDR1 and CDR2 from the germline V gene are KGHDR and SFDVKD. The CDR3 is made up of 14 amino acids. The CDR3 DNA reads TGTGCCACCAGTGGCAGCGGGAGATACAATGAGCAGTTCTTC. Translated: CATSGSGRYNEQFF.

This clone was seen only once. The chain carries TRBV4-3 and TRBJ1-1; tentative D call: TRBD1 (5 bases). V lost 4 bases, J lost 6 bases, and 15 bases lay in between. Germline V CDR1 and CDR2: LGHNA, YSLEER. CDR3 length equals 14 residues. The CDR3 nucleotides are TGCGCCAGCAGCCTCGGGCAGGGTAGCTCTGAAGCTTTCTTT. As protein: CASSLGQGSSEAFF.

The chain recombines TRBV6-5 with TRBJ1-4, with 7 bases lining up with TRBD1. The V gene's germline CDR1 is MNHEY and CDR2 SVGAGI. There are 15 residues in the CDR3. V shed 6 bases, J shed 0 bases, and the junction held 4 bases outside the gene matches. The CDR3: CASRTGIATNEKLFF. In DNA form, the CDR3 reads TGTGCCAGCAGGACAGGGATTGCAACTAATGAAAAACTGTTTTTT.

This clone was detected only once. The V call is TRBV18, the J call TRBJ1-4; D perhaps matches TRBD1 (5 bases). This CDR3 has 13 residues. V was clipped by 2 bases and J by 7 bases, with 8 bases between them. The V gene's germline CDR1 is KGHSH and CDR2 LQKENI. The DNA of the CDR3 is TGTGCCAGCTCACCAGGGGGAGGTGAAAAACTGTTTTTT. Its protein is CASSPGGGEKLFF.

The V call is TRBV11-2, the J call TRBJ2-7, with D possibly being TRBD1 (5 bases). Germline V gene sequence: CDR1 SGHAT, CDR2 FQNNGV. Deletions cut 1 base from V and 0 bases from J, with 19 bases between. CDR3 size: 18 residues. The DNA of the CDR3 is TGTGCCAGCAGCTTAGGTCCATCTTTTCAGGGATACTCCTACGAGCAGTACGTC. The encoded protein is CASSLGPSFQGYSYEQYV.

This chain links TRBV5-8 with TRBJ2-3; possible D gene TRBD2, 5 bases. This CDR3 contains 14 residues. Germline V gives CDR1 SGHTS, CDR2 YDEGEE. V lost 2 bases to trimming and J lost 4 bases, with 11 bases between them. In nucleotides, the CDR3 is TGTGCCAGCAGCTTCTCACTAGGGTCAGATACGCAGTATTTT. Amino acids: CASSFSLGSDTQYF.

The chain employs TRBV27 and TRBJ1-5; 7 bases line up with TRBD1. CDR3 size: 15 residues. Germline trimming cut 6 bases from V and 9 bases from J; bases unmatched to any gene: 14. Germline assignment: CDR1 MNHEY and CDR2 SMNVEV (reference sequence). CDR3 bases: TGTGCCAGCAGCTCCATCCCTCTACAGGGGTCGCCCCAGCATTTT. Its protein product is CASSSIPLQGSPQHF.

This clone appeared once. V usage is TRBV9 and J usage is TRBJ2-1, with TRBD2 matching 14 bases. In germline, CDR1 is SGDLS, CDR2 YYNGEE. This CDR3 is 19 amino acids long. The J segment lost 7 bases and the V segment lost 4 bases, leaving 16 bases of the junction unmatched. CDR3 protein: CASSLSGLAGGVTGNEQFF. The CDR3 DNA follows: TGTGCCAGCAGCCTCAGTGGACTAGCGGGAGGCGTCACAGGGAATGAGCAGTTCTTC. Drawing the rest from reference TRBV9 and TRBJ2-1, the complete variable domain is DSGVTQTPKHLITATGQRVTLRCSPRSGDLSVYWYQQSLDQGLQFLIQYYNGEERAKGNILERFSAQQFPDLHSELNLSSLELGDSALYFCASSLSGLAGGVTGNEQFFGPGTRLTVL.

V and J are TRBV7-2 and TRBJ2-1, with 7 bases fitting TRBD2. The J segment lost 6 bases and the V segment lost 2 bases, leaving 13 bases of the junction unmatched. Germline CDR1 is SGHTA and CDR2 is FQGNSA. The CDR3 is made up of 17 amino acids. DNA for the CDR3: TGTGCCAGCAGCTTATGGGGGGTTGGAGCGGGATTCAATGAGCAGTTCTTC. Protein sequence: CASSLWGVGAGFNEQFF.

In DNA, the CDR3 is TGTGCCAGCAGATCAAGGTTAGGGGTCGACGCAGGTCCGAACACTGAAGCTTTCTTT. Protein product: CASRSRLGVDAGPNTEAFF. The V gene is TRBV7-9, the J gene TRBJ1-1, with D possibly TRBD1 on 5 matching bases. Trimming removed 6 bases at V and 1 base at J, with 27 bases between. Germline V gives CDR1 SEHNR, CDR2 FQNEAQ (reference sequence). CDR3 length equals 19 residues. The entire variable domain, with the rest obtained from reference TRBV7-9 and TRBJ1-1, is as follows: DTGVSQNPRHKITKRGQNVTFRCDPISEHNRLYWYRQTLGQGPEFLTYFQNEAQLEKSRLLSDRFSAERPKGSFSTLEIQRTEQGDSAMYLCASRSRLGVDAGPNTEAFFGQGTRLTVV.

V and J are TRBV6-5 and TRBJ1-5; D is possibly TRBD1 (5 bases). This CDR3 is built from 15 residues. Germline values: CDR1 MNHEY, CDR2 SVGAGI. V dropped 6 bases and J dropped 1 base, with 13 bases sitting between them. Written as DNA, the CDR3 is TGTGCCAGCAGCCCGGGACTTGGGAGCAATCAGCCCCAGCATTTT. Translating gives CASSPGLGSNQPQHF.

This clone was seen a handful of times. The chain joins TRBV10-1 to TRBJ1-2; D is unclear. CDR1 and CDR2 (germline): WNHNN, SYGVQD (reference sequence). V was cut by 2 bases and J by 3 bases, with 7 bases left in between. CDR3 length: 13 amino acids. The CDR3 nucleotides read TGCGCCAGCAGTGAGACGCGGTACTATGGCTACACCTTC. The encoded protein is CASSETRYYGYTF.

The CDR3 loop is CASGLDRGGQQYV. The CDR3 coding sequence is TGTGCTAGTGGTTTAGACAGGGGAGGACAGCAGTACGTC. V and J are TRBV12-5 and TRBJ2-7, with 8 bases that match TRBD1. CDR1 LGHNT and CDR2 FRNRAP come from the germline V gene. The CDR3 consists of 13 residues. Trimming removed 3 bases from V and 8 bases from J; junction bases left unmatched: 6.

V usage is TRBV7-9 and J usage is TRBJ1-3; a weak D match, TRBD1 (5 bases). The CDR3 spans 16 residues. Trimming removed 0 bases at V and 8 bases at J, with 17 bases between. Germline CDR1 reads SEHNR; CDR2 reads FQNEAQ (reference sequence). The CDR3 DNA reads TGTGCCAGCAGCTTAGCGGGCGGCAGGGAGGCTGACACCATATATTTT. Protein product: CASSLAGGREADTIYF.

The chain employs TRBV7-8 and TRBJ2-3, with 7 bases that match TRBD1. There are 16 residues in the CDR3. Germline V gives CDR1 SGHVS, CDR2 FQNEAQ. After removal of 2 bases from V and 2 bases from J, the junction contained 7 bases not matched to a gene. CDR3 sequence (DNA): TGTGCCAGCAGCTTACCGAGGACAGGCCTCACAGATACGCAGTATTTT. Its protein is CASSLPRTGLTDTQYF.

V is TRBV9 and J is TRBJ1-2, with TRBD1 as a possible D gene (6 bases). Per germline, CDR1 SGDLS and CDR2 YYNGEE. V was pared by 4 bases and J by 6 bases, with 16 bases between. This CDR3 has 14 amino acids. This CDR3 is CASSPGGAQDGYTF. CDR3 nucleotides: TGTGCCAGCAGCCCCGGGGGGGCCCAGGATGGCTACACCTTC. Using reference TRBV9 and TRBJ1-2 for the parts outside the CDR3, the full variable domain is DSGVTQTPKHLITATGQRVTLRCSPRSGDLSVYWYQQSLDQGLQFLIQYYNGEERAKGNILERFSAQQFPDLHSELNLSSLELGDSALYFCASSPGGAQDGYTFGSGTRLTVV.

The V call is TRBV29-1, the J call TRBJ2-2; TRBD1 matches 9 bases. CDR3 length: 14 amino acids. J gave up 7 bases and V 7 bases, and 10 bases lay outside the gene matches. Germline-derived CDR1 and CDR2 are SQVTM and ANQGSEA. This CDR3 is CSATIQGANGELFF. As DNA, the CDR3 is TGCAGCGCAACTATACAGGGGGCGAACGGGGAGCTGTTTTTT.

The chain carries TRBV19 and TRBJ2-7; possible D gene TRBD1, 5 bases. From germline, CDR1 is LNHDA and CDR2 SQIVND (reference sequence). CDR3 length equals 14 residues. V was trimmed by 3 bases and J by 3 bases, leaving 12 bases between them. The CDR3: CASSIQGRDYEQYV. For the CDR3, the DNA is TGTGCCAGTAGTATTCAGGGTCGAGACTACGAGCAGTACGTC.

This rearrangement joins TRBV7-2 to TRBJ2-1, with D tentatively TRBD2 (5 bases). The CDR3 contains 16 residues. Germline V lookup: CDR1 SGHTA, CDR2 FQGNSA. The ends were cut back, 4 bases at V and 5 bases at J, with 18 bases in the middle. The CDR3 DNA sequence: TGTGCCAGCAGCTCGATCTCCGGGATAAGCGACAATGAGCAGTTCTTC. The encoded protein is CASSSISGISDNEQFF.

The rearrangement links TRBV7-7 to TRBJ2-5; 11 bases are shared with TRBD2. CDR1 is SSHAT, CDR2 FNYEAQ, per germline (reference sequence). Trimming took 5 bases from V and 2 from J; bases not matched to a gene: 4. CDR3 length equals 15 residues. The CDR3 spells CASSPGLAEQETQYF. CDR3 DNA: TGTGCCAGCAGCCCGGGACTAGCGGAACAAGAGACCCAGTACTTC.

The chain is built from TRBV7-2 and TRBJ1-1; D is perhaps TRBD1 (5 bases). The V and J ends lost 1 base and 5 bases respectively, with 14 bases between them. The CDR3 is made up of 15 amino acids. Germline CDR1 is SGHTA and CDR2 is FQGNSA. CDR3 DNA sequence: TGTGCCAGCAGCTTAGGGGGACTGAGGGTGACTGAAGCTTTCTTT. Residues: CASSLGGLRVTEAFF.

The chain combines TRBV6-2 or TRBV6-3 with TRBJ2-1; 11 nucleotides line up with TRBD2. Germline CDR1 reads MNHEY; CDR2 reads SVGEGT. After removal of 6 bases from V and 6 bases from J, the junction contained 16 bases not matched to a gene. This CDR3 is built from 18 residues. In DNA form, the CDR3 reads TGTGCCAGCAGCTCCGACCCACCAACTAGCGGGAGAATCAATGAGCAGTTCTTC. This sequence encodes CASSSDPPTSGRINEQFF.

The chain recombines TRBV6-2 or TRBV6-3 with TRBJ2-7; TRBD1 is a possible D gene (6 bases). The CDR3 spans 12 residues. V lost 2 bases and J 7 bases, leaving 9 bases between the germline ends. Germline V lookup: CDR1 MNHEY, CDR2 SVGEGT. Written as DNA, the CDR3 is TGTGCCAGCAGTTACCGGCAGGGGGAGCAGTACGTC. Translated, it gives CASSYRQGEQYV.

V and J are TRBV18 and TRBJ2-7; 9 nucleotides line up with TRBD2. The CDR3 runs 16 residues. V gave up 6 bases and J gave up 0 bases; unmatched junction bases: 9. Germline loops: CDR1 KGHSH, CDR2 LQKENI. The CDR3 DNA sequence: TGTGCCAGCTCGAGGGCGGGACTAGCTGACTCCTACGAGCAGTACGTC. Its translation: CASSRAGLADSYEQYV.

The chain uses TRBV3-1 (or the pseudogene TRBV3-2) and TRBJ2-1; 15 bases map to TRBD2. The CDR3 is 19 amino acids. Germline assignment: CDR1 LGHDT and CDR2 YNNKEL (reference sequence). The ends lost 2 bases at V and 8 bases at J; junction bases unmatched: 13. Here the CDR3 reads CASSQPIPGLAGGWDEQFF. DNA for the CDR3: TGTGCCAGCAGCCAACCGATCCCGGGACTAGCGGGAGGATGGGATGAGCAGTTCTTC.

The chain joins TRBV21-1 to TRBJ2-2; the listed D gene, TRBD2, was not tested against the DNA. TRBV21-1 is designated a pseudogene. This CDR3 region has 15 residues. The CDR3 here is CASKDEREDTGELFF. DNA for the CDR3: TGTGCCAGCAAAGATGAGCGGGAGGACACCGGGGAGCTGTTTTTT.

This chain connects TRBV3-1 (or the pseudogene TRBV3-2) to TRBJ2-1, with a possible D match to TRBD2 (6 bases). CDR3 length: 15 residues. The V gene lost 3 bases and the J gene lost 5 bases, with 14 bases spanning the gap. Germline V lookup: CDR1 LGHDT, CDR2 YNNKEL (reference sequence). The CDR3 is CASSHPRRGNNEQFF. CDR3 nucleotides: TGTGCCAGCAGCCATCCCCGTCGGGGGAACAATGAGCAGTTCTTC.

The genes are TRBV4-1 and TRBJ1-2; a weak D match, TRBD1 (6 bases). V was shortened by 3 bases and J by 4 bases, with 15 bases between the two germline ends. The CDR3 length is 15 residues. The germline gives CDR1 MGHRA, CDR2 YSYEKL. The CDR3 DNA reads TGCGCCAGCAGCCAGGGGGGGCCGGACCGCTATGGCTACACCTTC. Protein product: CASSQGGPDRYGYTF.

The rearrangement uses TRBV7-8 and TRBJ2-4, with a possible D match to TRBD2 (6 bases). Germline loops: CDR1 SGHVS, CDR2 FQNEAQ. CDR3 size: 20 residues. V was pared by 3 bases and J by 2 bases, with 26 bases between. This chain's CDR3 is CASSFNWGVFPGASKNIQYF. CDR3 nucleotides: TGTGCCAGCAGCTTTAATTGGGGGGTCTTCCCGGGCGCGTCCAAAAACATTCAGTACTTC. The full variable domain, completed using reference TRBV7-8 and TRBJ2-4, is GAGVSQSPRYKVAKRGQDVALRCDPISGHVSLFWYQQALGQGPEFLTYFQNEAQLDKSGLPSDRFFAERPEGSVSTLKIQRTQQEDSAVYLCASSFNWGVFPGASKNIQYFGAGTRLSVL.